The table lists the clone carrying this TCR beta chain with a count of one. Participants were placed into cohorts based on the clinical history they reported. Resolution of symptoms, clearance, or two negative PCRs was present in recovered Cohort 3 donors. These data are taken from a study of blood T cell repertoires in COVID-19. For the study at large: Nucleic acid was either cDNA or gDNA, and it came from T cells, B-cell-depleted T cells, or PBMCs.

TCRdb's copy holds only in-frame clones and misses some; the assay was immunoSEQ multiplex PCR. The data show fewer than 300,000 clones, about nine tenths seen once. V lost 2 bases, J lost 0 bases, and 6 bases lay in between. Per the germline V gene, CDR1 is SGHRS and CDR2 is YFSETQ. This CDR3 region has 14 residues. Sequencing input: PBMCs or T cells enriched from blood (not recorded which). The gene calls are TRBV5-1 and TRBJ2-1, with a tentative D call TRBD1 (5 bases). The TCR comes from a woman aged 25 to 45 who had recovered from COVID-19. The DNA for the CDR3 is TGCGCCAGCAGCTTACAGGACTCCTACAATGAGCAGTTCTTC. This codes for CASSLQDSYNEQFF.